This entry lists 10 T cell receptor beta chains sequenced from one sample in a study of Ad26.COV2.S vaccination and SARS-CoV-2 variants (dated by TCRdb to the early 2020s). In light of the paper, this sample's treatment or condition label describes: 15 to 20 received Ad26.COV2.S at low or high dose, single or two shots; roughly five received placebo; per-sample allocation not given. Repertoires of vaccine and placebo recipients were sequenced from samples taken on day 63 after the first injection. The library was made by the immunoSEQ multiplex PCR assay. Not all clones reach the TCRdb copy of this immuneACCESS table, which keeps in-frame sequences only. Checked studies attribute under half of the gap to unresolved V genes and leave the rest unexplained. Recorded for this sample are fewer than 400,000 clones; around four fifths of them occurred a single time. The top ten clonotypes cover under 2.5% of the sample.

The input for sequencing was peripheral blood, taken in a trial of Ad26.COV2.S vaccine versus placebo. These receptors were collected from a person aged 18-65 years who received the Ad26.COV2.S COVID-19 vaccine or a placebo.

The sample holds a few counts of this clone. The rearrangement joins TRBV3-1 (or the pseudogene TRBV3-2) to TRBJ1-3; tentatively, D is TRBD1 (5 bases). The CDR3 consists of 15 residues. The germline V gene has CDR1 LGHDT and CDR2 YNNKEL (reference sequence). With 4 bases removed from V and 4 bases from J, the gap between germline ends came to 14 bases. CDR3 DNA sequence: TGTGCCAGCAGCCGAACCCAGGGCTCGGGAAACACCATATATTTT. Translation gives CASSRTQGSGNTIYF.

The CDR3 sequence is CASRAGGAYEQYF. CDR3 nucleotides: TGTGCCAGCAGGGCAGGGGGCGCCTACGAGCAGTACTTC. This rearrangement joins TRBV6-5 to TRBJ2-7, with 8 bases fitting TRBD1. J lost 2 bases, V lost 6 bases, and 3 bases had no gene match. The CDR3 is made up of 13 amino acids. The germline V gene encodes CDR1 MNHEY and CDR2 SVGAGI.

The chain carries TRBV7-9 and TRBJ1-3, with 9 bases that match TRBD1. V gave up 5 bases and J gave up 0 bases; unmatched junction bases: 14. This CDR3 is built from 19 residues. From germline, CDR1 is SEHNR and CDR2 FQNEAQ (reference sequence). This chain's CDR3 is CASSGDRGRMSFSGNTIYF. The CDR3 DNA is TGTGCCAGCAGCGGAGACAGGGGGAGGATGTCGTTCTCTGGAAACACCATATATTTT.

The chain recombines TRBV21-1 with TRBJ2-5; the table gives TRBD2 as D, unverified against the DNA. TRBV21-1 is an annotated pseudogene. The CDR3 has 16 amino acids. CDR3 protein: CASSKTSGGVQETQYF. DNA for the CDR3: TGTGCCAGCAGCAAAACTAGCGGGGGAGTCCAAGAGACCCAGTACTTC.

This clone was observed a single time. The V gene is TRBV4-1, the J gene TRBJ2-3, with D perhaps matching TRBD2 (5 bases). This CDR3 is 15 amino acids long. Trimming left V 1 base short and J 5 bases short, with 13 bases between. CDR1 MGHRA and CDR2 YSYEKL come from the germline V gene. Here the CDR3 DNA reads TGCGCCAGCAGCCAAGGAGGCGGGTGGGGAGATACGCAGTATTTT. Protein sequence: CASSQGGGWGDTQYF.

This clone has more than one count but fewer than ten. V is TRBV7-9 and J is TRBJ2-7; no clear D gene. CDR1 is SEHNR and CDR2 is FQNEAQ in the germline V gene (reference sequence). Trimming shortened V by 2 bases and J by 4 bases, and 6 bases separated the two germline ends. The CDR3 runs 12 residues. The CDR3 DNA reads as TGTGCCAGCAGCTTATCAGAATACGAGCAGTACTTC. Its translation is CASSLSEYEQYF.

The rearrangement joins TRBV19 to TRBJ1-3; 7 bases match TRBD1. Trimming at V came to 5 bases and at J to 2 bases, leaving 3 bases not matched to a gene. The CDR3 contains 14 residues. Looked up from germline, CDR1 is LNHDA and CDR2 is SQIVND (reference sequence). CDR3 coding DNA: TGTGCCAGTAGTCCTGGGACAGCTGGAAACACCATATATTTT. The encoded protein is CASSPGTAGNTIYF. The full variable domain, rest sourced from reference TRBV19 and TRBJ1-3, is DGGITQSPKYLFRKEGQNVTLSCEQNLNHDAMYWYRQDPGQGLRLIYYSQIVNDFQKGDIAEGYSVSREKKESFPLTVTSAQKNPTAFYLCASSPGTAGNTIYFGEGSWLTVV.

Details on this clone: One end of the junction varies from germline; a read error may be responsible. This chain links TRBV7-6 with TRBJ2-2; D is perhaps TRBD1 or TRBD2 (5 bases each). CDR3 length: 15 residues. From germline, CDR1 is SGHVS and CDR2 FNYEAQ. The CDR3 DNA reads TGTGCCAGCAGCTCCACCCGGGACGGAGGAGCCCTCAGGATTTTT. Amino acid sequence: CASSSTRDGGALRIF.

This clone has a single count. J is TRBJ2-7 and V is TRBV19; perhaps TRBD1 as D (5 bases). The CDR3 is 12 amino acids. Germline loops: CDR1 LNHDA, CDR2 SQIVND (reference sequence). Trimming took off 5 bases at V and 7 bases at J, with 12 bases between the two ends. CDR3 nucleotides: TGTGCCAGTAGTCAGGGTAAAGGTGAGCAGTACTTC. Protein product: CASSQGKGEQYF.

The V gene is TRBV18, the J gene TRBJ2-7; 11 positions agree with TRBD1. There are 16 residues in the CDR3. Germline V CDR1 and CDR2: KGHSH, LQKENI. The V gene end was trimmed by 4 bases and the J gene end by 4 bases; junction bases not matched to a gene: 9. Written as DNA, the CDR3 is TGTGCCAGCTCACAAGCATGGACAGGGGGCGGGTACGAGCAGTACTTC. Translating it yields CASSQAWTGGGYEQYF.